This entry lists 25 T cell receptor beta chains sequenced from one sample in a study of CD8 T cells in Susac syndrome. Random hexamers were used to reverse transcribe the RNA input (about 0.45 to 1 ug). One entry per CDR3 protein results from TCRdb running MiXCR on the immunoSEQ multiplex PCR reads. This table holds about 83,000 distinct CDR3 sequences, roughly 96% found once. The sample was CD8+ T cells from PBMCs. All receptors come from a human donor with Susac syndrome.

V and J are TRBV2 and TRBJ2-7; TRBD1 agrees at 7 bases. Germline V gene data show CDR1 as SNHLY and CDR2 as FYNNEI. J was trimmed by 4 bases and V by 4 bases; bases with no gene match: 13. There are 16 residues in the CDR3. Here the CDR3 reads CASSGTPTGFGYEQYF. The CDR3 DNA is TGTGCCAGCAGTGGAACTCCGACAGGGTTTGGGTACGAGCAGTACTTC.

The chain uses TRBV10-3 and TRBJ2-3, with no clear D. There are 11 residues in the CDR3. Trimming stripped 6 bases from V and 6 bases from J, with 7 bases between. CDR1 is ENHRY, CDR2 SYGVKD, per germline. CDR3 in amino acids: CAISTGDTQYF. The CDR3, as DNA: TGTGCCATCAGCACCGGGGATACGCAGTATTTT.

The rearrangement joins TRBV20-1 to TRBJ1-1; a weak D match, TRBD1 (5 bases). The CDR3 runs 13 residues. In germline, CDR1 is DFQATT, CDR2 SNEGSKA (reference sequence). V dropped 6 bases and J dropped 8 bases, with 19 bases sitting between them. CDR3 bases: TGCAGTGCGACCCTAGTGGGGGGTAGGGAAGCTTTCTTT. This codes for CSATLVGGREAFF.

This clonotype has only one observation. This chain links TRBV7-2 with TRBJ2-1; D remains unclear. Trimming stripped 0 bases from V and 0 bases from J, with 6 bases between. This CDR3 has 15 amino acids. In germline, CDR1 is SGHTA, CDR2 FQGNSA. The CDR3 loop is CASSLAANSYNEQFF. CDR3 nucleotide sequence: TGTGCCAGCAGCTTAGCGGCGAACTCCTACAATGAGCAGTTCTTC.

This chain joins TRBV27 and TRBJ2-5, with D maybe TRBD1 (7 bases). CDR3 length: 14 amino acids. Trimming shortened V by 5 bases and J by 5 bases, and 15 bases separated the two germline ends. Germline CDR1 and CDR2: MNHEY and SMNVEV (reference sequence). This CDR3 reads CASSPQGGWETQYF. The CDR3 DNA follows: TGTGCCAGCAGTCCCCAGGGGGGTTGGGAGACCCAGTACTTC.

This clonotype was counted a single time. The V gene is TRBV7-3, the J gene TRBJ2-3; TRBD2 agrees at 10 bases. The CDR3 spans 15 residues. CDR1 and CDR2 from the germline V gene are SGHTA and FQGTGA. V lost 5 bases and J lost 2; bases outside the gene matches: 4. In nucleotides, the CDR3 is TGTGCCAGCAGCCAGACTAGCGGGTTCACAGATACGCAGTATTTT. It specifies CASSQTSGFTDTQYF.

This sequence joins TRBV15 and TRBJ1-2, with TRBD1 matching 7 bases. Per the germline V gene, CDR1 is LNHNV and CDR2 is YYDKDF (reference sequence). The CDR3 runs 17 residues. V lost 4 bases to trimming and J lost 2 bases; unmatched junction nucleotides: 13. The CDR3 DNA follows: TGTGCCACCAGCAAAACTGGACCCGGGACAGCGAACTATGGCTACACCTTC. It encodes CATSKTGPGTANYGYTF.

V and J are TRBV4-3 and TRBJ2-7, with D possibly being TRBD1 or TRBD2 (5 bases each). There are 17 residues in the CDR3. CDR1 is LGHNA, CDR2 YSLEER, per germline. The V end lost 0 bases, the J end lost 4 bases, and 19 bases lay between the germline ends. In DNA form, the CDR3 reads TGCGCCAGCAGCCAAGATCGGGACGGCGGGCTCTCGTACGAGCAGTACTTC. Translation gives CASSQDRDGGLSYEQYF.

The chain uses TRBV29-1 and TRBJ1-4, with no clear D. The CDR3 runs to 14 residues. V lost 4 bases to trimming and J lost 6 bases, with 15 bases between them. The germline V gene encodes CDR1 SQVTM and CDR2 ANQGSEA. In nucleotides, the CDR3 is TGCAGCGTTGCAGGAGAGGGAGGCGATGAAAAACTGTTTTTT. Translated, it gives CSVAGEGGDEKLFF.

The chain uses TRBV14 and TRBJ2-7; possible D gene TRBD2, 6 bases. With 1 base removed from V and 3 bases from J, the gap between germline ends came to 16 bases. Germline CDR1 SGHDN, CDR2 FVKESK. The CDR3 covers 16 residues. The CDR3, as DNA: TGTGCCAGCAGCCAAGTGGGGGGAGGCATGGTCTACGAGCAGTACTTC. Encoded protein: CASSQVGGGMVYEQYF.

The rearrangement joins TRBV9 to TRBJ2-1; 10 bases line up with TRBD2. The trim removed 0 bases at V and 9 bases at J, leaving 3 bases unmatched. CDR3 length equals 14 residues. The germline CDR1 and CDR2 sequences are SGDLS and YYNGEE. CDR3 in DNA: TGTGCCAGCAGCGTAGGAGCGGGAGGGGTTGAGCAGTTCTTC. Its translation: CASSVGAGGVEQFF.

The chain employs TRBV27 and TRBJ2-3, with D unresolved. The V end lost 5 bases, the J end lost 2 bases, and 11 bases lay between the germline ends. CDR1 is MNHEY and CDR2 is SMNVEV in the germline V gene (reference sequence). The CDR3 totals 14 residues. The CDR3 DNA sequence: TGTGCCAGCAGTCTGGACGTTTCCACAGATACGCAGTATTTT. The encoded protein is CASSLDVSTDTQYF.

The chain employs TRBV12-3 or TRBV12-4 and TRBJ2-3, with D perhaps TRBD1 or TRBD2 (5 bases each). This CDR3 is 17 amino acids long. Trimming removed 6 bases at V and 0 bases at J, with 19 bases between. CDR3 DNA sequence: TGTGCCAGCAGCTCAAGTGGGACGGAGATTAGCACAGATACGCAGTATTTT. Translated: CASSSSGTEISTDTQYF.

The genes are TRBV11-1 and TRBJ2-6; D is possibly TRBD1 (6 bases). Germline V CDR1 and CDR2: SGHAT, FQDESV (reference sequence). The CDR3 consists of 18 residues. Trimming took off 8 bases at V and 0 bases at J, with 20 bases between the two ends. The CDR3 nucleotides are TGTGCCAGCCTCCCCGGGGCAGGGGATCTCTCTGGGGCCAACGTCCTGACTTTC. Its translation: CASLPGAGDLSGANVLTF.

The genes are TRBV29-1 and TRBJ2-7, with TRBD2 matching 10 bases. The CDR3 has 13 residues. After removal of 5 bases from V and 2 bases from J, the junction contained 3 bases not matched to a gene. Germline lookup yields CDR1 SQVTM and CDR2 ANQGSEA. Written as DNA, the CDR3 is TGCAGCGTTATAGCGGGAGGCACCTACGAGCAGTACTTC. Translating gives CSVIAGGTYEQYF.

The genes are TRBV5-1 and TRBJ2-1, with a possible D match to TRBD1 (5 bases). Trimming took off 2 bases at V and 5 bases at J, with 14 bases between the two ends. This CDR3 spans 15 amino acids. CDR1 and CDR2 (germline): SGHRS, YFSETQ. Here the CDR3 reads CASSFSQGINNEQFF. The CDR3 DNA is TGCGCCAGCAGCTTTAGTCAGGGAATCAACAATGAGCAGTTCTTC.

This clonotype was counted a few times. The chain carries TRBV9 and TRBJ2-3; 8 bases agree with TRBD1. The CDR3 is 14 residues long. Trimming removed 4 bases from V and 4 bases from J; junction bases left unmatched: 5. The germline V gene encodes CDR1 SGDLS and CDR2 YYNGEE. In DNA form, the CDR3 reads TGTGCCAGCAGCTCCGGACAGGGTGCAGATACGCAGTATTTT. This encodes CASSSGQGADTQYF.

The chain uses TRBV9 and TRBJ2-5; no clear D gene. V lost 1 base and J 5 bases, leaving 3 bases between the germline ends. The germline gives CDR1 SGDLS, CDR2 YYNGEE. The CDR3 totals 11 residues. The CDR3 loop reads CASSVSETQYF. The CDR3 bases are TGTGCCAGCAGCGTATCGGAGACCCAGTACTTC. The whole variable domain, remainder taken from reference TRBV9 and TRBJ2-5, is DSGVTQTPKHLITATGQRVTLRCSPRSGDLSVYWYQQSLDQGLQFLIQYYNGEERAKGNILERFSAQQFPDLHSELNLSSLELGDSALYFCASSVSETQYFGPGTRLLVL.

The chain couples TRBV20-1 to TRBJ2-5; D not resolved. Germline CDR1 DFQATT, CDR2 SNEGSKA (reference sequence). The length of the CDR3 is 11 residues. The ends were cut back, 3 bases at V and 4 bases at J, with 6 bases in the middle. The CDR3 protein is CSASRPETQYF. DNA of the CDR3: TGCAGTGCTAGCCGCCCAGAGACCCAGTACTTC.

This clonotype appeared a few times. The V gene is TRBV25-1, the J gene TRBJ2-7, with D unresolved. Trimming cost V 3 bases and J 5 bases, with 5 bases left between them. Germline V CDR1 and CDR2: MGHDK, SYGVNS. The CDR3 runs to 11 residues. The CDR3 nucleotides read TGTGCCAGCAGTGATGGGGACGAGCAGTACTTC. Translation gives CASSDGDEQYF.

The chain has TRBV11-2 and TRBJ1-1; D not certain. Germline CDR1 SGHAT, CDR2 FQNNGV. CDR3 length: 18 amino acids. Trimming took off 1 base at V and 1 base at J, with 19 bases between the two ends. As DNA, the CDR3 is TGTGCCAGCAGCTTAGTTTTTAGTGGCCTGTCGGCGAACACTGAAGCTTTCTTT. This translates into CASSLVFSGLSANTEAFF.

V is TRBV20-1 and J is TRBJ1-1; the D is unclear. V was clipped by 0 bases and J by 8 bases, with 13 bases between them. The germline gives CDR1 DFQATT, CDR2 SNEGSKA (reference sequence). The CDR3 has 13 amino acids. The CDR3 DNA follows: TGCAGTGCTAGAGATGCGGCAGCGGGAGAAGCTTTCTTT. It specifies CSARDAAAGEAFF.

The rearrangement joins TRBV4-1 to TRBJ1-1, with a possible D match to TRBD1 (5 bases). CDR1 and CDR2 (germline): MGHRA, YSYEKL. The length of the CDR3 is 15 residues. Deletions cut 0 bases from V and 4 bases from J, with 12 bases between. CDR3 loop: CASSQDGGAGTEAFF. CDR3 in DNA: TGCGCCAGCAGCCAAGACGGTGGGGCAGGCACTGAAGCTTTCTTT.

The genes are TRBV6-2 or TRBV6-3 and TRBJ1-1; 8 bases map to TRBD1. The J segment lost 4 bases and the V segment lost 6 bases, leaving 4 bases of the junction unmatched. CDR1 and CDR2 from the germline V gene are MNHEY and SVGEGT. This CDR3 region has 13 residues. CDR3 DNA: TGTGCCAGCAGATACAGGGGGGCCACTGAAGCTTTCTTT. Protein product: CASRYRGATEAFF.

CDR3 sequence: CSARKLLRQFF. The CDR3 DNA reads as TGCAGTGCTAGGAAACTCTTGAGGCAGTTCTTC. V and J are TRBV20-1 and TRBJ2-1; D call uncertain. This CDR3 comprises 11 residues. Germline CDR1 and CDR2: DFQATT and SNEGSKA (reference sequence). Trimming cost V 3 bases and J 12 bases, with 12 bases left between them.